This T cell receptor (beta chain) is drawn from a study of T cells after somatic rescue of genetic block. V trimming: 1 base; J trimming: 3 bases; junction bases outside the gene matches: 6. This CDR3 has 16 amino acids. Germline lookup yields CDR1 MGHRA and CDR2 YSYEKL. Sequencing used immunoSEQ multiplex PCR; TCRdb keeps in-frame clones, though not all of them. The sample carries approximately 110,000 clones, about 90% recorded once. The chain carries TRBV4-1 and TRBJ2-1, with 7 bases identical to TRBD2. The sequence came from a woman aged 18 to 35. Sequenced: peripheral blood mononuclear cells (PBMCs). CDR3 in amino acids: CASSQVRLAVYNEQFF. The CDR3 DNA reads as TGCGCCAGCAGCCAAGTGCGGCTAGCGGTCTACAATGAGCAGTTCTTC.